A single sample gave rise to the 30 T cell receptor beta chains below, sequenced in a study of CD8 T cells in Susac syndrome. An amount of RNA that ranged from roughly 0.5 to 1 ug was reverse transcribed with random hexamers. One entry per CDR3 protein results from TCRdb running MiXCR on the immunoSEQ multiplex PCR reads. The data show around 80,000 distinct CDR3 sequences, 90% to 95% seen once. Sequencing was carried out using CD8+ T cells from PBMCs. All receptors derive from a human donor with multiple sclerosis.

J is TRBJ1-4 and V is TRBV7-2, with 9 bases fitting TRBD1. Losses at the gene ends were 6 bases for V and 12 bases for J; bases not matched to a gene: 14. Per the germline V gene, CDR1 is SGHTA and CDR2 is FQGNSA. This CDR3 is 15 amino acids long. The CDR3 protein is CASRSPGQGVTELFF. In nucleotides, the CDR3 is TGTGCCAGCAGGTCCCCGGGACAGGGAGTTACGGAACTGTTTTTT.

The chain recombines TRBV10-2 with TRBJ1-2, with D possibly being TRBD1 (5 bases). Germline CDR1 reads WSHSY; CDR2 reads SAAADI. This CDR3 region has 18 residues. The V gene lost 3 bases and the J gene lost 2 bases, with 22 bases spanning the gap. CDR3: CASSDSSTGWTENYGYTF. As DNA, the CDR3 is TGCGCCAGCAGTGATAGTAGTACAGGATGGACCGAGAACTATGGCTACACCTTC.

The CDR3 reads CASARRLAGSETQYF. CDR3 DNA: TGTGCCAGCGCCCGGCGACTAGCGGGGTCAGAGACCCAGTACTTC. This sequence joins TRBV28 and TRBJ2-5, with TRBD2 identical over 11 bases. The CDR3 sequence is 15 residues long. Germline V gene sequence: CDR1 MDHEN, CDR2 SYDVKM. V lost 8 bases to trimming and J lost 4 bases; unmatched junction nucleotides: 9.

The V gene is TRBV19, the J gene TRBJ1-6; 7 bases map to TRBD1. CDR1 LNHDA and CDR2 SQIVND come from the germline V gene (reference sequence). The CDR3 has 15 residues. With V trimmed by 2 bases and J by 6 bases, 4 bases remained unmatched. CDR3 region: CASSISAGGNSPLHF. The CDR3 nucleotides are TGTGCCAGTAGTATATCGGCAGGGGGTAATTCACCCCTCCACTTT.

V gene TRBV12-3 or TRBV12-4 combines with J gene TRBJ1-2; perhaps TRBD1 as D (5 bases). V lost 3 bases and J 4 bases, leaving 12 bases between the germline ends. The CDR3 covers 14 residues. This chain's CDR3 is CASSLAGDVYGYTF. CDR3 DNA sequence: TGTGCCAGCAGTTTGGCGGGGGATGTCTATGGCTACACCTTC.

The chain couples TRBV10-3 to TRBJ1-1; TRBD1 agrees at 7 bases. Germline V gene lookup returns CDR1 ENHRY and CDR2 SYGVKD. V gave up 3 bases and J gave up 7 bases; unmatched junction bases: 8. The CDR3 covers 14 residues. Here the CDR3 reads CAISEAGGGNEAFF. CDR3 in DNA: TGTGCCATCAGTGAAGCAGGGGGAGGCAATGAAGCTTTCTTT.

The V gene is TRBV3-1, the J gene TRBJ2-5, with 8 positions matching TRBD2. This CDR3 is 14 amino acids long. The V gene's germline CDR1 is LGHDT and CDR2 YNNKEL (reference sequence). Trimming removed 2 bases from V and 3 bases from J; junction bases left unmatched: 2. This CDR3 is CASSQPGLEETQYF. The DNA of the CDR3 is TGTGCCAGCAGCCAACCGGGACTAGAAGAGACCCAGTACTTC.

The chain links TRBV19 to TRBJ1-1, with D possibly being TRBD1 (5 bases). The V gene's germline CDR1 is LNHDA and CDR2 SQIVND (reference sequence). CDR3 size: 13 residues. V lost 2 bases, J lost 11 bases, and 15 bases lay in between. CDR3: CASSIRAGTEAFF. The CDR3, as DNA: TGTGCCAGTAGTATACGGGCCGGGACGGAGGCTTTCTTT.

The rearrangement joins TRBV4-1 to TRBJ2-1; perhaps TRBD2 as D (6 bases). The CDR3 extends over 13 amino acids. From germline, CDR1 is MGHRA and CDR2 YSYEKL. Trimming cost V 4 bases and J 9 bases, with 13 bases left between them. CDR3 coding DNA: TGCGCCAGCAGCCTACGACTAGTAGGTGAGCAGTTCTTC. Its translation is CASSLRLVGEQFF.

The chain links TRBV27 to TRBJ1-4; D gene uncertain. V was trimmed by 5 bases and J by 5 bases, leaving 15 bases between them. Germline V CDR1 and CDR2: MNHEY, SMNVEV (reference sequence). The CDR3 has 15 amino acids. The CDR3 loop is CASSPHWGANEKLFF. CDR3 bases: TGTGCCAGCAGTCCGCACTGGGGTGCAAATGAAAAACTGTTTTTT.

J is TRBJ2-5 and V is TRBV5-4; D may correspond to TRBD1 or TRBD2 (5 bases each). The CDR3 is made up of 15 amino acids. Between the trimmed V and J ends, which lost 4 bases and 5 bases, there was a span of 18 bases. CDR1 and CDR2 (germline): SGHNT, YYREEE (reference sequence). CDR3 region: CASSPEGTLSETQYF. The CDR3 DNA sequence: TGTGCCAGCAGCCCCGAGGGGACGCTGAGTGAGACCCAGTACTTC. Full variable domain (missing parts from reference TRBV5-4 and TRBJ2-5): ETGVTQSPTHLIKTRGQQVTLRCSSQSGHNTVSWYQQALGQGPQFIFQYYREEENGRGNFPPRFSGLQFPNYSSELNVNALELDDSALYLCASSPEGTLSETQYFGPGTRLLVL.

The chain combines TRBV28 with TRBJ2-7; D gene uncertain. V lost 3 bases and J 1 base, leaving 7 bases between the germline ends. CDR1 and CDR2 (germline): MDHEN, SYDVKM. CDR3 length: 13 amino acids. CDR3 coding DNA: TGTGCCAGCAGTTTTGGAAGATCCTACGAGCAGTACTTC. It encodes CASSFGRSYEQYF.

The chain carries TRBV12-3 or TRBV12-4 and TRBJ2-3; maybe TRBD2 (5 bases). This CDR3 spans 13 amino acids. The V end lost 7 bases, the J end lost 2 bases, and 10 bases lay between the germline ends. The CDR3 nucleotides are TGTGCCAGCACCGGAGGCCTCACAGATACGCAGTATTTT. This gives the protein CASTGGLTDTQYF.

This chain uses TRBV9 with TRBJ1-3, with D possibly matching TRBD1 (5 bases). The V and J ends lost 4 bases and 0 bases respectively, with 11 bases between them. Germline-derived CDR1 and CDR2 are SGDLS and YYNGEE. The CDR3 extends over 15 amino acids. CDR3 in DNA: TGTGCCAGCAGCCTGGGACGGATCTCTGGAAACACCATATATTTT. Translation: CASSLGRISGNTIYF.

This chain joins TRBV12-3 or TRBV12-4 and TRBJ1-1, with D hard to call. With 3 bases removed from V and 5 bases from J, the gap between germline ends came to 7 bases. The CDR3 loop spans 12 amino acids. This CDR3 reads CASSFLGTEAFF. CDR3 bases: TGTGCCAGCAGTTTTTTGGGAACTGAAGCTTTCTTT.

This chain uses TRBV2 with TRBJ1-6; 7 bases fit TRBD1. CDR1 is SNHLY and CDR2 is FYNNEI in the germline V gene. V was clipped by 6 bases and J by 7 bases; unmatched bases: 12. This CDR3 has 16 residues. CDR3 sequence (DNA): TGTGCCAGCAGCCCGACGACAGGGTTATTGAATTCACCCCTCCACTTT. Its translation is CASSPTTGLLNSPLHF.

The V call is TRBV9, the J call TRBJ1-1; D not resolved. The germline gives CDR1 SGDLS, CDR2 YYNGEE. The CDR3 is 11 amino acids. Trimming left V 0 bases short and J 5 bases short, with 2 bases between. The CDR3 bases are TGTGCCAGCAGCGTAGCGACTGAAGCTTTCTTT. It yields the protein CASSVATEAFF. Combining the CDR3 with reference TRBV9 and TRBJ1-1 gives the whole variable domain DSGVTQTPKHLITATGQRVTLRCSPRSGDLSVYWYQQSLDQGLQFLIQYYNGEERAKGNILERFSAQQFPDLHSELNLSSLELGDSALYFCASSVATEAFFGQGTRLTVV.

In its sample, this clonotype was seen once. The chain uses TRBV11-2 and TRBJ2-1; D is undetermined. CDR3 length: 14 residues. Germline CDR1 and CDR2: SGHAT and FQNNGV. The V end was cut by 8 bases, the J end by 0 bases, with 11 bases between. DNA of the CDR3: TGTGCCAGCGACCCTACGAGCTCCTACAATGAGCAGTTCTTC. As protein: CASDPTSSYNEQFF.

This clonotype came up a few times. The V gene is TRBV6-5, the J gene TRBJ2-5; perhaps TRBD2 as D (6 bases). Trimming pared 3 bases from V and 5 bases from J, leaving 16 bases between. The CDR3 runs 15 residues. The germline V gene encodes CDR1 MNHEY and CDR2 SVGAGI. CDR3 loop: CASSYKVGSGETQYF. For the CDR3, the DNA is TGTGCCAGCAGTTATAAGGTTGGGAGCGGGGAGACCCAGTACTTC.

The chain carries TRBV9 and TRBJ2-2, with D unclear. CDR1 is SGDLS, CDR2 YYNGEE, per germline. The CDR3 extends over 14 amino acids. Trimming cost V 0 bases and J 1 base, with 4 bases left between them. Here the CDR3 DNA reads TGTGCCAGCAGCGTAGCCCTGAACACCGGGGAGCTGTTTTTT. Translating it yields CASSVALNTGELFF.

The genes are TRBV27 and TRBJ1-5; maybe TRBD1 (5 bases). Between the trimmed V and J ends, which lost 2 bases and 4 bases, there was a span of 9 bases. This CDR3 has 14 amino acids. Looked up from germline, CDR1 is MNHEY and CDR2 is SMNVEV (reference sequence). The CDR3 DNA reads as TGTGCCAGCAGTTTAAGGGGTCGGAATCAGCCCCAGCATTTT. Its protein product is CASSLRGRNQPQHF.

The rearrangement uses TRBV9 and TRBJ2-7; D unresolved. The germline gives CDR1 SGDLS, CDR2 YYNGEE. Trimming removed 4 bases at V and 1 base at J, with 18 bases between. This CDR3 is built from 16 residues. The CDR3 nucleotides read TGTGCCAGCAGCCCCGGCGGTTCGGACGGTTCCTACGAGCAGTACTTC. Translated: CASSPGGSDGSYEQYF.

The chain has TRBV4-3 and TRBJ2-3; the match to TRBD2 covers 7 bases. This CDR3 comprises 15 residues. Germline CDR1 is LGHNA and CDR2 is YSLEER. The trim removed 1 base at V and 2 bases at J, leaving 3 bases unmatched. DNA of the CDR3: TGCGCCAGCAGCCAAGTGGGGAGGGTCACAGATACGCAGTATTTT. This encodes CASSQVGRVTDTQYF.

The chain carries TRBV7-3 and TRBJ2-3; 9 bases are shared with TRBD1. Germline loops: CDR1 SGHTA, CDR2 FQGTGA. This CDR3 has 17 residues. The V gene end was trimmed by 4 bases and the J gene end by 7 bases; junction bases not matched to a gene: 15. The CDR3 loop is CASSSSSGTGSSNTQYF. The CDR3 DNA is TGTGCCAGCAGCTCCTCCTCCGGGACAGGGAGCTCAAATACGCAGTATTTT.

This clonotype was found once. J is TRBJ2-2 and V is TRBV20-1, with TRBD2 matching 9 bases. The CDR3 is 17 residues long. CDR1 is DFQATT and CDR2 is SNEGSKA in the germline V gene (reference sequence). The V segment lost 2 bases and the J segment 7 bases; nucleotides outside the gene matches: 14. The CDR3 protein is CSARPIPSGEWVGELFF. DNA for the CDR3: TGCAGTGCTAGACCTATCCCTAGCGGGGAATGGGTCGGGGAGCTGTTTTTT.

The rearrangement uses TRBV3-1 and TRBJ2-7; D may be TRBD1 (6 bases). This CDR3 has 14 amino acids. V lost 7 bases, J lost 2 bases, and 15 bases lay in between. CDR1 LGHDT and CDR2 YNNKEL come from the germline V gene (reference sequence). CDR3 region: CASTHSDSAYEQYF. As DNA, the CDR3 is TGTGCCAGCACCCATTCGGACAGTGCCTACGAGCAGTACTTC.

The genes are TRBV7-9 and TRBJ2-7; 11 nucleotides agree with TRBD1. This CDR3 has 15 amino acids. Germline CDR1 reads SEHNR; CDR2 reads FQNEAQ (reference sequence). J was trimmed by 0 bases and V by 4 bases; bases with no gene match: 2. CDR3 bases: TGTGCCAGCAGCTCCGGGACAGGGGGCTCCTACGAGCAGTACTTC. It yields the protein CASSSGTGGSYEQYF.

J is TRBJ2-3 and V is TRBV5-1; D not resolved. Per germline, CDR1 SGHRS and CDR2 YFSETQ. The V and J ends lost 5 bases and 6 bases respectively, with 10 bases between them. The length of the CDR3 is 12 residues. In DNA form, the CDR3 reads TGCGCCAGCAGGCTGTTTCAGGATACGCAGTATTTT. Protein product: CASRLFQDTQYF.

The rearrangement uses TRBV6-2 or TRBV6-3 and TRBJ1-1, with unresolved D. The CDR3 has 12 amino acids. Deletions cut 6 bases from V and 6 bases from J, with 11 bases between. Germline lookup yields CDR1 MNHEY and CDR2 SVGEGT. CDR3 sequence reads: CASSSGVSEAFF. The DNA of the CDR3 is TGTGCCAGCAGCAGTGGTGTCTCTGAAGCTTTCTTT.

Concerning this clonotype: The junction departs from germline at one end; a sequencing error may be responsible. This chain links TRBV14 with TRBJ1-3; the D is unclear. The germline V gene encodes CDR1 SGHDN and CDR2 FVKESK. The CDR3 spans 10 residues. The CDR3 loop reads CASSQGPSDF. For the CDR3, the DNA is TGTGCCAGCAGCCAAGGACCTTCGGACTTT.